Shown below are 19 T cell receptor beta chains from a single sample sequenced in a study of blood T cells in healthy people across ages. Through a sample-barcoded 5' primer and a J-beta primer mix, a second PCR was run for roughly 6 to 11 cycles. MiXCR, applied by TCRdb to the 5' RACE reads, yields one record per CDR3 protein. Of around 1.5 million distinct CDR3 sequences in the sample, 34% are singletons; the top ten hold around 11%. Input material: blood. The receptors originated from a woman in her 30s in good health.

V and J are TRBV27 and TRBJ2-3, with TRBD2 matching over 8 bases. The ends lost 8 bases at V and 5 bases at J; junction bases unmatched: 12. There are 15 residues in the CDR3. Germline CDR1 reads MNHEY; CDR2 reads SMNVEV (reference sequence). This CDR3 reads CASSPGTRLIDTQYF. CDR3 nucleotide sequence: TGTGCCAGCTCCCCCGGGACTAGATTGATAGATACGCAGTATTTT.

The chain combines TRBV27 with TRBJ1-2; D ambiguous. Deletions cut 5 bases from V and 4 bases from J, with 11 bases between. The CDR3 extends over 13 amino acids. Germline V CDR1 and CDR2: MNHEY, SMNVEV (reference sequence). The DNA for the CDR3 is TGTGCCAGCAGTGGAGGAGTTCTCTATGGCTACACCTTC. Protein sequence: CASSGGVLYGYTF.

The sample holds one count of this clonotype. The chain joins TRBV9 to TRBJ1-1; TRBD1 might be the D (5 bases). The CDR3 consists of 14 residues. The germline V gene encodes CDR1 SGDLS and CDR2 YYNGEE. V lost 0 bases, J lost 4 bases, and 10 bases lay in between. The CDR3 loop is CASSVDGRGTEAFF. CDR3 nucleotide sequence: TGTGCCAGCAGCGTAGACGGAAGGGGCACTGAAGCTTTCTTT.

The chain has TRBV10-3 and TRBJ1-2; D gene ambiguous. This CDR3 region has 13 residues. Trimming removed 2 bases from V and 4 bases from J, with 8 bases in between. Looked up from germline, CDR1 is ENHRY and CDR2 is SYGVKD. The CDR3, as DNA: TGTGCCATCAGTGAGGGATCCGCCTATGGCTACACCTTC. Amino acids: CAISEGSAYGYTF.

The chain recombines TRBV4-1 with TRBJ2-1, with 8 bases identical to TRBD2. The CDR3 runs 18 residues. The germline V gene has CDR1 MGHRA and CDR2 YSYEKL. V dropped 1 base and J dropped 0; count of bases not matched to a gene: 8. The CDR3 coding sequence is TGCGCCAGCAGCCAAGTTGGAGGGAGCGGGAGCTCCTACAATGAGCAGTTCTTC. It is translated as CASSQVGGSGSSYNEQFF.

This sequence joins TRBV2 and TRBJ2-5; no definite D call. The CDR3 extends over 12 amino acids. Deletions cut 3 bases from V and 5 bases from J, with 7 bases between. Germline V gene data show CDR1 as SNHLY and CDR2 as FYNNEI. The CDR3 region is CASSDPRETQYF. For the CDR3, the DNA is TGTGCCAGCAGTGACCCCAGGGAGACCCAGTACTTC.

This clonotype was counted only a few times. This chain connects TRBV11-2 to TRBJ2-7, with TRBD2 identical over 7 bases. The V and J ends lost 3 bases and 1 base, in that order; junction bases with no gene match: 9. This CDR3 contains 16 residues. The V gene's germline CDR1 is SGHAT and CDR2 FQNNGV. CDR3 sequence: CASSFPLASGSYEQYF. The CDR3 DNA reads as TGTGCCAGCAGCTTCCCGTTGGCTAGCGGATCCTACGAGCAGTACTTC.

The chain links TRBV19 to TRBJ2-1; 16 bases agree with TRBD2. V was clipped by 6 bases and J by 5 bases; unmatched bases: 7. The germline V gene encodes CDR1 LNHDA and CDR2 SQIVND (reference sequence). This CDR3 region has 17 residues. The CDR3 DNA is TGTGCCAGTAGGGGTGGGACTAGCGGGGGGGTCGACAATGAGCAGTTCTTC. This gives the protein CASRGGTSGGVDNEQFF.

This rearrangement joins TRBV18 to TRBJ1-1; D unresolved. V lost 2 bases and J lost 1, with 8 bases in between. The CDR3 sequence is 14 residues long. Germline loops: CDR1 KGHSH, CDR2 LQKENI. The CDR3 sequence: CASSPFGENTEAFF. Written as DNA, the CDR3 is TGTGCCAGCTCACCATTCGGAGAGAACACTGAAGCTTTCTTT.

The chain combines TRBV12-3 or TRBV12-4 with TRBJ2-7; 10 bases are shared with TRBD2. V lost 5 bases and J lost 2; bases outside the gene matches: 12. The CDR3 is 17 residues long. The CDR3 coding sequence is TGTGCCAGCAGTCCATCCCCTCTAGCGGGAGACCCCTACGAGCAGTACTTC. As protein: CASSPSPLAGDPYEQYF.

In its sample, this clonotype was seen a few times. The chain joins TRBV6-1 to TRBJ1-5; D not resolved. Germline V lookup: CDR1 MNHNS, CDR2 SASEGT. V dropped 4 bases and J dropped 6 bases, with 13 bases sitting between them. This CDR3 is 14 amino acids long. The CDR3 sequence: CASSGFRGVQPQHF. The DNA for the CDR3 is TGTGCCAGCAGTGGATTTCGCGGGGTTCAGCCCCAGCATTTT.

This clonotype has just a few counts. The gene calls are TRBV6-6 and TRBJ1-2, with TRBD1 matching 7 bases. Germline loops: CDR1 MNHNY, CDR2 SVGAGI (reference sequence). Trimming removed 0 bases from V and 3 bases from J; junction bases left unmatched: 1. This CDR3 has 14 residues. CDR3 in DNA: TGTGCCAGCAGTTACTCTGACAGGGACTATGGCTACACCTTC. It yields the protein CASSYSDRDYGYTF.

The V call is TRBV7-9, the J call TRBJ1-1, with unresolved D. Trimming took 6 bases from V and 6 from J, leaving 14 bases between them. This CDR3 comprises 13 residues. Germline V lookup: CDR1 SEHNR, CDR2 FQNEAQ (reference sequence). CDR3 sequence: CASRSGVGAEAFF. For the CDR3, the DNA is TGTGCCAGCAGATCTGGGGTTGGGGCTGAAGCTTTCTTT.

Written as DNA, the CDR3 is TGTGCCAGCAGCTTGGTAGGGGGCGCGGGCACTGAAGCTTTCTTT. Its translation: CASSLVGGAGTEAFF. The chain joins TRBV7-3 to TRBJ1-1; 7 positions agree with TRBD1. This CDR3 comprises 15 residues. Germline-derived CDR1 and CDR2 are SGHTA and FQGTGA. The junction had 8 bases not matched to a gene; V was cut back by 3 bases and J by 4 bases.

This clonotype has only a few counts. The V call is TRBV6-1, the J call TRBJ2-5; the D is unclear. The CDR3 contains 16 residues. V dropped 1 base and J dropped 0 bases, with 12 bases sitting between them. Germline V CDR1 and CDR2: MNHNS, SASEGT. DNA of the CDR3: TGTGCCAGCAGTGAAGGATCCGCTATTTACCAAGAGACCCAGTACTTC. Translation gives CASSEGSAIYQETQYF.

The rearrangement joins TRBV15 to TRBJ1-1, with 8 bases identical to TRBD1. CDR3 size: 13 residues. Germline-derived CDR1 and CDR2 are LNHNV and YYDKDF (reference sequence). V dropped 4 bases and J dropped 6; count of bases not matched to a gene: 4. As DNA, the CDR3 is TGTGCCACCAGCACCGACAGGGGTTCTGAAGCTTTCTTT. Its protein is CATSTDRGSEAFF.

This clonotype was counted once. A much larger clone differs from this one at a single base, so this may be a read error. The chain recombines TRBV7-9 with TRBJ2-3; tentatively, D is TRBD2 (5 bases). This CDR3 has 16 amino acids. CDR1 and CDR2 (germline): SEHNR, FQNEAQ (reference sequence). The chain's CDR3 is CPSSLGVYGNTDTQYF. For the CDR3, the DNA is TGTCCCAGCAGCTTAGGCGTGTACGGGAACACAGATACGCAGTATTTT.

The chain recombines TRBV12-5 with TRBJ1-1; no clear D. The germline V gene has CDR1 LGHNT and CDR2 FRNRAP. The V and J ends lost 5 bases and 5 bases respectively, with 9 bases between them. The CDR3 sequence is 12 residues long. The CDR3 DNA sequence: TGTGCTAGTGGTCCTGGGAGGACTGAAGCTTTCTTT. This codes for CASGPGRTEAFF.

This chain connects TRBV15 to TRBJ2-1; 8 nucleotides line up with TRBD2. CDR3 length: 15 residues. CDR1 and CDR2 (germline): LNHNV, YYDKDF (reference sequence). The ends lost 0 bases at V and 5 bases at J; junction bases unmatched: 3. CDR3 sequence (DNA): TGTGCCACCAGCAGAGAGGCGGGGGGTAACAATGAGCAGTTCTTC. Its translation: CATSREAGGNNEQFF.